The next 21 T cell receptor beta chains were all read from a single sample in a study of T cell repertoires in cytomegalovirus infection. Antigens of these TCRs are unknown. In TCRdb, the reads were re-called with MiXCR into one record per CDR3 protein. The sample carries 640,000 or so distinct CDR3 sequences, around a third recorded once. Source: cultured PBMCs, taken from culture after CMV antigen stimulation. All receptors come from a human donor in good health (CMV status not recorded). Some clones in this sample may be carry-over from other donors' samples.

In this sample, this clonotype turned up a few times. The CDR3 coding sequence is TGTGCCAGCAGCCTCCAAGGCAGTAAGAACTATGGCTACACCTTC. Amino acids: CASSLQGSKNYGYTF. The rearrangement joins TRBV7-2 to TRBJ1-2; D uncertain. The germline V gene encodes CDR1 SGHTA and CDR2 FQGNSA. The CDR3 is 15 amino acids. Trimming pared 5 bases from V and 2 bases from J, leaving 15 bases between. Full variable domain (rest looked up from reference TRBV7-2 and TRBJ1-2): GAGVSQSPSNKVTEKGKDVELRCDPISGHTALYWYRQSLGQGLEFLIYFQGNSAPDKSGLPSDRFSAERTGGSVSTLTIQRTQQEDSAVYLCASSLQGSKNYGYTFGSGTRLTVV.

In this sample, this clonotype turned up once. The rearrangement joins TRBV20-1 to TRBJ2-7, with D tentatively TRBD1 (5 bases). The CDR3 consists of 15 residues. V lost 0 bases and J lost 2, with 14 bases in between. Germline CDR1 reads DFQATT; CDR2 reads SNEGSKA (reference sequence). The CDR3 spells CSARDFLADTYEQYF. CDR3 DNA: TGCAGTGCTAGAGACTTTCTGGCGGACACCTACGAGCAGTACTTC.

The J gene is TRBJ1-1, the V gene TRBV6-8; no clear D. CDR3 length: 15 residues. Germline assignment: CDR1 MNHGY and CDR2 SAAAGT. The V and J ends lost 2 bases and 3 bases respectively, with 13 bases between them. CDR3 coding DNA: TGTGCCAGCAGTTACACGGTTCGAAGGGACACTGAAGCTTTCTTT. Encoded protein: CASSYTVRRDTEAFF.

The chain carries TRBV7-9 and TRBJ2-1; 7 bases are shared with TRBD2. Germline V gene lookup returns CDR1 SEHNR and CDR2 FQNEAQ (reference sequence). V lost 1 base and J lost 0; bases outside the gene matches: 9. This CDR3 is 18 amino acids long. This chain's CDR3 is CASSLVYGLAVSYNEQFF. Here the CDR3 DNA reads TGTGCCAGCAGCTTAGTGTATGGGCTAGCGGTCTCCTACAATGAGCAGTTCTTC.

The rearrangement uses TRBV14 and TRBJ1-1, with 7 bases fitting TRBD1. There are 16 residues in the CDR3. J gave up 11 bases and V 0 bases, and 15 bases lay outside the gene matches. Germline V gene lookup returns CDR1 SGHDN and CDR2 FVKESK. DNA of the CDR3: TGTGCCAGCAGCCAAGATGGGCGACAGGGCGTCGTTGCGGCTTTCTTT. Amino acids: CASSQDGRQGVVAAFF.

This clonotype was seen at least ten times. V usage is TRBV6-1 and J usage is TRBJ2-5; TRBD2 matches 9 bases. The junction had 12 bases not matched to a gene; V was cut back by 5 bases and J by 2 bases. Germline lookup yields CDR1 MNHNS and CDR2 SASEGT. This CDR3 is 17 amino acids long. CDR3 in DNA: TGTGCCAGCAGTCCCAGCGGTTTTAGCGGGGGACAAGAGACCCAGTACTTC. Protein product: CASSPSGFSGGQETQYF.

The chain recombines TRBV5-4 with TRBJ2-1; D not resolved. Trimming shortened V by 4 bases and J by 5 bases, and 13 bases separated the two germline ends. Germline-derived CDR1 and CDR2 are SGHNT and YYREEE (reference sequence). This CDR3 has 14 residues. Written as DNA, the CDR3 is TGTGCCAGCAGCCCTGACCTCATGAACAATGAGCAGTTCTTC. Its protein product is CASSPDLMNNEQFF.

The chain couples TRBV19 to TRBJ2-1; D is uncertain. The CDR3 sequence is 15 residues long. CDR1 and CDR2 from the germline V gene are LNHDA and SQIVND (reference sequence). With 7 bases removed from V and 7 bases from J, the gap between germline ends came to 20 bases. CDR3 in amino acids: CASNVDDGNRNEQFF. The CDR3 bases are TGTGCCAGTAACGTGGACGATGGTAATAGGAATGAGCAGTTCTTC.

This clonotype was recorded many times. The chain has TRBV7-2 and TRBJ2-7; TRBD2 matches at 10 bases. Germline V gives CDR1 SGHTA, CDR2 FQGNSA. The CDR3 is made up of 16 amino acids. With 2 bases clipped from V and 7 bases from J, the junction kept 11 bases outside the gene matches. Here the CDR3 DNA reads TGTGCCAGCAGCTTATACATCAGCGGGGGGGCCCGGGAGCAGTACTTC. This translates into CASSLYISGGAREQYF.

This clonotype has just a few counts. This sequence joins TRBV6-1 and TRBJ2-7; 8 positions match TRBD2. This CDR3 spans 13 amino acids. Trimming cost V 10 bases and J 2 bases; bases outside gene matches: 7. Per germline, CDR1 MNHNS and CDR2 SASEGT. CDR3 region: CATQAGVPYEQYF. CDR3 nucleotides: TGTGCCACCCAAGCGGGGGTTCCCTACGAGCAGTACTTC.

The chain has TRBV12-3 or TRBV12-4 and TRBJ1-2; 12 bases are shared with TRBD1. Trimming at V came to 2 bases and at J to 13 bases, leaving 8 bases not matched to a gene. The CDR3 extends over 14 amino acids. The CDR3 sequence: CASSLRGTGGRFTF. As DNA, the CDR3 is TGTGCCAGCAGTTTAAGAGGGACAGGGGGCAGATTCACCTTC.

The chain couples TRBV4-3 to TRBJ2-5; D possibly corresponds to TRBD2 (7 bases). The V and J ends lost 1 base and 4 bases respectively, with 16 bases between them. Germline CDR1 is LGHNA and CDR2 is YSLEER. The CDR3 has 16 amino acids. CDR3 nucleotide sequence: TGCGCCAGCAGCCAAGGCGGCCAGAGGGGGGGAGAGACCCAGTACTTC. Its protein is CASSQGGQRGGETQYF.

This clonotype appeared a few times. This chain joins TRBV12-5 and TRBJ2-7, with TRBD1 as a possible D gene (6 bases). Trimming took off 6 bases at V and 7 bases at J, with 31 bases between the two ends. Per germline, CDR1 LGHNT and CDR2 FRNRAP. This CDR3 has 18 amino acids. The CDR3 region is CASGPEPGTPPFRIEQYF. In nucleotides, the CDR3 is TGTGCTAGTGGCCCTGAACCCGGGACACCCCCGTTTAGAATTGAGCAGTACTTC.

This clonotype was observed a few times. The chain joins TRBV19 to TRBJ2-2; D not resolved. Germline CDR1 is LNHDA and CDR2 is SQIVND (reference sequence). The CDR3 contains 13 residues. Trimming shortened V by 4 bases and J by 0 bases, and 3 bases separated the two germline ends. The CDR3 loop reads CASSKTNTGELFF. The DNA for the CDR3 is TGTGCCAGTAGTAAAACGAACACCGGGGAGCTGTTTTTT. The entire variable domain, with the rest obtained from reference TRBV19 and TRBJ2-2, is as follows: DGGITQSPKYLFRKEGQNVTLSCEQNLNHDAMYWYRQDPGQGLRLIYYSQIVNDFQKGDIAEGYSVSREKKESFPLTVTSAQKNPTAFYLCASSKTNTGELFFGEGSRLTVL.

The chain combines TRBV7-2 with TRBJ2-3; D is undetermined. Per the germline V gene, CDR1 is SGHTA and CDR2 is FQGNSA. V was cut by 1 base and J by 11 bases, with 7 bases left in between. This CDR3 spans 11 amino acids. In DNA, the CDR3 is TGTGCCAGCAGCTTAGAGAGGAAGCAGTATTTT. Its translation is CASSLERKQYF.

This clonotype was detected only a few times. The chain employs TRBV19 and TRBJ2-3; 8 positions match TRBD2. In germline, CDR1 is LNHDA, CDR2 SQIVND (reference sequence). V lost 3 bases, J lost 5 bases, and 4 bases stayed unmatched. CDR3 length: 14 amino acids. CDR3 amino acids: CASSMGLGIDTQYF. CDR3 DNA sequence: TGTGCCAGTAGTATGGGACTAGGAATAGATACGCAGTATTTT.

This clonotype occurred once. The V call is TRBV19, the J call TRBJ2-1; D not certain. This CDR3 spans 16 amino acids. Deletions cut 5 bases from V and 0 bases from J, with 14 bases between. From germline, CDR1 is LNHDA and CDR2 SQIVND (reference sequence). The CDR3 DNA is TGTGCCAGTAGTTTCTACAGATCTAGCTCCTACAATGAGCAGTTCTTC. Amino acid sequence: CASSFYRSSSYNEQFF.

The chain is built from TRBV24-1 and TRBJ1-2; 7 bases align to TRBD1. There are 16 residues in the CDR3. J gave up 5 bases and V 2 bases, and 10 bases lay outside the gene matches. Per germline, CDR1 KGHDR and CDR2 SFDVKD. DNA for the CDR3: TGTGCCACCAGTGATTCACAGGGACAGCATCTTTATGGCTACACCTTC. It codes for CATSDSQGQHLYGYTF.

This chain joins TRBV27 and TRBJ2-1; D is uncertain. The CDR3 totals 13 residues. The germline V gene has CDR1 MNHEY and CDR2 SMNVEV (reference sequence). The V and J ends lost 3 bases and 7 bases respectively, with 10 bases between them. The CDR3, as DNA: TGTGCCAGCAGTTTTCCTGCGCGGAATGAGCAGTTCTTC. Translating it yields CASSFPARNEQFF.

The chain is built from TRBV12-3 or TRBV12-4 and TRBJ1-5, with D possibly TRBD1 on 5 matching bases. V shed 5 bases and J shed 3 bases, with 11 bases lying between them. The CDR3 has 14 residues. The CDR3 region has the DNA TGTGCCAGCAGTGGGACCGAGGCCAATCAGCCCCAGCATTTT. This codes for CASSGTEANQPQHF.

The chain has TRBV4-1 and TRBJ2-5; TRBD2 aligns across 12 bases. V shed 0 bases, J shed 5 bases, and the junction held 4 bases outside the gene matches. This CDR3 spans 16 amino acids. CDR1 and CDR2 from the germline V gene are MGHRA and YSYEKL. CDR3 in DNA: TGCGCCAGCAGCCAAGAATGGCTAGCGGGAGGGGAGACCCAGTACTTC. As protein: CASSQEWLAGGETQYF.